The entry below describes one T cell receptor beta chain. Its specificity is not known. The sample originates from a study of a mutant IDH1 vaccine in newly diagnosed glioma. This sample's time point: week 35, safety follow-up. The content of each vaccine dose was 300 ug of mutant IDH1 20-mer peptide, and topical imiquimod accompanied it. The repertoire was sequenced with immunoSEQ multiplex PCR; TCRdb's copy has only in-frame clones and lacks some. Of roughly 50,000 clones in the sample, 65% to 80% are singletons; the top ten hold 5.5% to 8.5%. CDR3 length: 15 amino acids. CDR1 MGHDK and CDR2 SYGVNS come from the germline V gene. Trimming cost V 1 base and J 0 bases, with 10 bases left between them.

The chain is built from TRBV25-1 and TRBJ2-7; the D gene could be TRBD1 or TRBD2 (5 bases each). The sample was PBMCs, taken from a glioma patient whose treatment included an IDH1 peptide vaccine. The TCR was taken from a man between 40 and 49 years old with glioma. The CDR3 DNA reads TGTGCCAGCAGTGAATGGGGAGACAGCTCCTACGAGCAGTACTTC. Residues: CASSEWGDSSYEQYF.